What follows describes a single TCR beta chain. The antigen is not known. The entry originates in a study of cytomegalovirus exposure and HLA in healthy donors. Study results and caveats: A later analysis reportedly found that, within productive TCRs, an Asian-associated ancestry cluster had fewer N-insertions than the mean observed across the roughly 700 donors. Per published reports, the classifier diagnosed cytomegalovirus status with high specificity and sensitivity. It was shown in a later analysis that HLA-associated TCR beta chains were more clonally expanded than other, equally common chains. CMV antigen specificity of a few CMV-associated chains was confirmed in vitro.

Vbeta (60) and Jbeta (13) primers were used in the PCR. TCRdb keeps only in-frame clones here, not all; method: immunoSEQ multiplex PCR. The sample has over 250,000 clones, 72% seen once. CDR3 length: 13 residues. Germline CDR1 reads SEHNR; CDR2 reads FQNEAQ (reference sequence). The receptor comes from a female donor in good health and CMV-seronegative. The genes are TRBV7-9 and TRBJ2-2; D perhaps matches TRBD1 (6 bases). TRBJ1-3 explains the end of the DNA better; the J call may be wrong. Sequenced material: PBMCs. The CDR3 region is CASSIWTANTIYF. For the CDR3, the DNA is TGTGCCAGCAGCATCTGGACAGCAAACACCATATATTTT.